This passage covers 27 T cell receptor beta chains from one sample sequenced in a study of blood T cell repertoires in COVID-19. Data came from immunoSEQ multiplex PCR; TCRdb stores just in-frame clones and leaves some out. This repertoire shows 89,000 or so clones, approximately 85% found once; its top ten account for roughly 8%. The sequenced sample was peripheral blood. Receptors were obtained from a man between 45 and 60 years old with active COVID-19.

The chain couples TRBV9 to TRBJ1-6; D possibly corresponds to TRBD1 (6 bases). CDR1 SGDLS and CDR2 YYNGEE come from the germline V gene. The CDR3 is made up of 15 amino acids. V was shortened by 0 bases and J by 10 bases, with 14 bases between the two germline ends. The CDR3 bases are TGTGCCAGCAGCGTAGAAGTAGGGGGTGGATCACCCCTCCACTTT. This translates into CASSVEVGGGSPLHF.

This chain connects TRBV5-1 to TRBJ1-1; D gene uncertain. Germline CDR1 and CDR2: SGHRS and YFSETQ. The V end lost 4 bases, the J end lost 4 bases, and 14 bases lay between the germline ends. The CDR3 sequence is 14 residues long. CDR3 in amino acids: CASSHSEGGTEAFF. CDR3 bases: TGCGCCAGCAGCCACAGCGAGGGCGGCACTGAAGCTTTCTTT.

V usage is TRBV6-5 and J usage is TRBJ2-1, with 7 nucleotides matching TRBD2. The CDR3 extends over 15 amino acids. The trim removed 6 bases at V and 0 bases at J, leaving 5 bases unmatched. Germline V gene lookup returns CDR1 MNHEY and CDR2 SVGAGI. This CDR3 is CASSPSGASYNEQFF. The DNA of the CDR3 is TGTGCCAGCAGCCCAAGCGGGGCCTCCTACAATGAGCAGTTCTTC.

This rearrangement joins TRBV24-1 to TRBJ2-1; unclear D gene. V dropped 3 bases and J dropped 4 bases, with 15 bases sitting between them. Germline V lookup: CDR1 KGHDR, CDR2 SFDVKD. This CDR3 is 16 amino acids long. The CDR3 DNA follows: TGTGCCACCAGTGATCCACTTGACAAGGTTTACAATGAGCAGTTCTTC. Translated, it gives CATSDPLDKVYNEQFF.

The rearrangement links TRBV4-3 to TRBJ2-6; D remains unclear. This CDR3 has 16 residues. Germline V gene lookup returns CDR1 LGHNA and CDR2 YSLEER. The V gene lost 0 bases and the J gene lost 0 bases, with 6 bases spanning the gap. In DNA form, the CDR3 reads TGCGCCAGCAGCCAAGAAATCAGCTCTGGGGCCAACGTCCTGACTTTC. Translation gives CASSQEISSGANVLTF.

V gene TRBV27 combines with J gene TRBJ2-7; the D gene is possibly TRBD2 (7 bases). The V gene's germline CDR1 is MNHEY and CDR2 SMNVEV (reference sequence). V was cut by 2 bases and J by 2 bases, with 22 bases left in between. This CDR3 is built from 18 residues. In DNA, the CDR3 is TGTGCCAGCAGTTTACTAGGGGATGGGGGGGGGCCTCCCTACGAGCAGTACTTC. Protein product: CASSLLGDGGGPPYEQYF.

As to this clone: Other DNA variants within this sample encode the same CDR3. J is TRBJ2-1 and V is TRBV27; TRBD2 matches at 11 bases. The CDR3 is 15 residues long. The trim removed 2 bases at V and 3 bases at J, leaving 0 bases unmatched. Germline CDR1 MNHEY, CDR2 SMNVEV (reference sequence). In DNA, the CDR3 is TGTGCCAGCAGTTTAACTAGCGGGGGCTACAATGAGCAGTTCTTC. It yields the protein CASSLTSGGYNEQFF.

This chain joins TRBV6-5 and TRBJ2-2, with 7 bases identical to TRBD1. With 6 bases clipped from V and 2 bases from J, the junction kept 6 bases outside the gene matches. This CDR3 comprises 15 residues. The germline V gene has CDR1 MNHEY and CDR2 SVGAGI. CDR3 residues: CASRTRTGNTGELFF. In DNA, the CDR3 is TGTGCCAGCAGAACCCGGACAGGAAACACCGGGGAGCTGTTTTTT.

This chain joins TRBV4-3 and TRBJ1-2, with a possible D match to TRBD1 (6 bases). The CDR3 length is 15 residues. V shed 5 bases and J shed 4 bases, with 17 bases lying between them. Germline V gives CDR1 LGHNA, CDR2 YSLEER. CDR3 protein: CASSFSVDSLYGYTF. The DNA of the CDR3 is TGCGCCAGCAGCTTTAGTGTGGACAGCCTCTATGGCTACACCTTC.

The V gene is TRBV6-5, the J gene TRBJ2-5; possibly TRBD1 for D (6 bases). Trimming took 6 bases from V and 5 from J, leaving 13 bases between them. The CDR3 is 13 amino acids. Germline values: CDR1 MNHEY, CDR2 SVGAGI. The CDR3 bases are TGTGCCAGCAGAGACAGGATACGGGAGACCCAGTACTTC. Residues: CASRDRIRETQYF.

The V and J genes are TRBV5-1 and TRBJ2-2, with 11 bases that match TRBD2. The CDR3 totals 16 residues. V lost 1 base to trimming and J lost 6 bases; unmatched junction nucleotides: 5. CDR1 is SGHRS, CDR2 YFSETQ, per germline. CDR3 residues: CASSLIAGGPSGELFF. The CDR3 DNA is TGCGCCAGCAGCTTGATAGCGGGAGGGCCCTCCGGGGAGCTGTTTTTT.

The chain is built from TRBV5-1 and TRBJ1-1; no clear D gene. This CDR3 region has 14 residues. V was trimmed by 4 bases and J by 2 bases, leaving 12 bases between them. Germline-derived CDR1 and CDR2 are SGHRS and YFSETQ. DNA of the CDR3: TGCGCCAGCAGCCAGAAATCCGTCAACACTGAAGCTTTCTTT. The encoded protein is CASSQKSVNTEAFF.

V is TRBV5-1 and J is TRBJ1-2; 10 bases are shared with TRBD1. V dropped 0 bases and J dropped 8; count of bases not matched to a gene: 4. CDR1 is SGHRS and CDR2 is YFSETQ in the germline V gene. The CDR3 covers 14 residues. CDR3 coding DNA: TGCGCCAGCAGCTTGGCTGGACAGGGGGAGGGCTACACCTTC. This sequence encodes CASSLAGQGEGYTF.

This clone was recorded a few times. The chain employs TRBV6-5 and TRBJ2-2; D is uncertain. The V gene's germline CDR1 is MNHEY and CDR2 SVGAGI. The CDR3 sequence is 15 residues long. The V end was cut by 0 bases, the J end by 4 bases, with 9 bases between. This CDR3 is CASSYSPTGTGELFF. CDR3 in DNA: TGTGCCAGCAGTTACTCGCCGACGGGCACCGGGGAGCTGTTTTTT.

The chain recombines TRBV5-6 with TRBJ1-4; TRBD1 is a possible D gene (5 bases). The CDR3 length is 15 residues. V was shortened by 0 bases and J by 3 bases, with 9 bases between the two germline ends. Per the germline V gene, CDR1 is SGHDT and CDR2 is YYEEEE. The CDR3: CASSLAGRPNEKLFF. CDR3 nucleotide sequence: TGTGCCAGCAGCTTGGCAGGGCGGCCTAATGAAAAACTGTTTTTT.

The sample holds one count of this clone. The CDR3 nucleotides are TGTGCCAGCAGTACCTATGCCCCAGGCTACGAGCAGTACTTC. This sequence encodes CASSTYAPGYEQYF. The chain joins TRBV28 to TRBJ2-7; D is uncertain. The CDR3 loop spans 14 amino acids. Trimming took off 5 bases at V and 3 bases at J, with 14 bases between the two ends. The germline V gene encodes CDR1 MDHEN and CDR2 SYDVKM. The variable domain in full, with the rest retrieved from reference TRBV28 and TRBJ2-7, is DVKVTQSSRYLVKRTGEKVFLECVQDMDHENMFWYRQDPGLGLRLIYFSYDVKMKEKGDIPEGYSVSREKKERFSLILESASTNQTSMYLCASSTYAPGYEQYFGPGTRLTVT.

The CDR3 loop is CASSLGGASYNEQFF. In DNA form, the CDR3 reads TGTGCCAGCAGCTTAGGCGGGGCTTCCTACAATGAGCAGTTCTTC. The chain combines TRBV7-7 with TRBJ2-1; tentatively, D is TRBD2 (6 bases). The V end lost 1 base, the J end lost 1 base, and 8 bases lay between the germline ends. The CDR3 sequence is 15 residues long. Germline assignment: CDR1 SSHAT and CDR2 FNYEAQ (reference sequence).

The chain uses TRBV4-3 and TRBJ2-1; 9 positions agree with TRBD2. With 2 bases clipped from V and 8 bases from J, the junction kept 7 bases outside the gene matches. Looked up from germline, CDR1 is LGHNA and CDR2 is YSLEER. CDR3 size: 15 residues. The CDR3 loop is CASSQWVAGVHEQFF. CDR3 coding DNA: TGCGCCAGCAGCCAATGGGTAGCGGGAGTGCATGAGCAGTTCTTC.

This CDR3 is CASRLTRGEYNEQFF. In DNA, the CDR3 is TGTGCCAGCAGACTAACCAGGGGGGAATACAATGAGCAGTTCTTC. V gene TRBV28 combines with J gene TRBJ2-1; possibly TRBD1 for D (7 bases). The germline gives CDR1 MDHEN, CDR2 SYDVKM. The CDR3 has 15 amino acids. V lost 6 bases and J 4 bases, leaving 16 bases between the germline ends.

V and J are TRBV6-5 and TRBJ2-3, with D unclear. CDR3 size: 15 residues. Germline CDR1 is MNHEY and CDR2 is SVGAGI. Deletions cut 0 bases from V and 0 bases from J, with 7 bases between. CDR3 amino acids: CASSYSTGSTDTQYF. The CDR3 DNA follows: TGTGCCAGCAGTTACTCGACGGGTAGCACAGATACGCAGTATTTT.

The V call is TRBV12-3 or TRBV12-4, the J call TRBJ2-1, with D uncertain. There are 13 residues in the CDR3. V was trimmed by 1 base and J by 6 bases, leaving 7 bases between them. This CDR3 is CASSLGYTNEQFF. The CDR3 DNA reads TGTGCCAGCAGTTTAGGGTACACCAATGAGCAGTTCTTC.

This chain joins TRBV6-2 or TRBV6-3 and TRBJ2-7, with D possibly TRBD2 on 5 matching bases. This CDR3 has 14 amino acids. CDR1 and CDR2 from the germline V gene are MNHEY and SVGEGT. The V gene lost 4 bases and the J gene lost 1 base, with 11 bases spanning the gap. This chain's CDR3 is CASSSRTRSYEQYF. DNA for the CDR3: TGTGCCAGCAGTTCTCGGACTCGTTCCTACGAGCAGTACTTC.

The chain links TRBV4-1 to TRBJ2-3, with D unclear. V gave up 0 bases and J gave up 10 bases, with 11 bases separating them. Germline CDR1 is MGHRA and CDR2 is YSYEKL. The CDR3 totals 13 residues. The CDR3 DNA reads TGCGCCAGCAGCCAAGATAATACTCTTCCGCAGTATTTT. Protein sequence: CASSQDNTLPQYF.

V usage is TRBV7-2 and J usage is TRBJ2-7; 12 nucleotides agree with TRBD1. V shed 0 bases and J 6 bases; nucleotides not matched to a gene: 6. Germline CDR1 is SGHTA and CDR2 is FQGNSA. The CDR3 consists of 16 residues. In DNA form, the CDR3 reads TGTGCCAGCAGCTTAGCGCTGGGACAGGGGGCGATCGAGCAGTACTTC. This gives the protein CASSLALGQGAIEQYF.

The chain is built from TRBV11-2 and TRBJ2-1; D might be TRBD1 (5 bases). Germline V gene data show CDR1 as SGHAT and CDR2 as FQNNGV. Trimming removed 5 bases at V and 9 bases at J, with 14 bases between. The CDR3 consists of 13 residues. CDR3 DNA: TGTGCCAGCAGCCACAGTAGGGGAAGTGAGCAGTTCTTC. This gives the protein CASSHSRGSEQFF.

This chain links TRBV2 with TRBJ1-3, with TRBD1 as a possible D gene (5 bases). The V end lost 7 bases, the J end lost 8 bases, and 18 bases lay between the germline ends. The CDR3 extends over 14 amino acids. Germline V gene lookup returns CDR1 SNHLY and CDR2 FYNNEI. CDR3 in DNA: TGTGCCAGCACGAGCGACAGTAGAGTTGACACCATATATTTT. Translation gives CASTSDSRVDTIYF.

The V and J genes are TRBV19 and TRBJ2-2, with 8 nucleotides matching TRBD1. The length of the CDR3 is 15 residues. Trimming took 4 bases from V and 3 from J; bases not matched to a gene: 4. The V gene's germline CDR1 is LNHDA and CDR2 SQIVND (reference sequence). This chain's CDR3 is CASSKDRVDTGELFF. The CDR3 DNA reads as TGTGCCAGTAGTAAGGACAGGGTGGACACCGGGGAGCTGTTTTTT. The whole variable domain, remainder taken from reference TRBV19 and TRBJ2-2, is DGGITQSPKYLFRKEGQNVTLSCEQNLNHDAMYWYRQDPGQGLRLIYYSQIVNDFQKGDIAEGYSVSREKKESFPLTVTSAQKNPTAFYLCASSKDRVDTGELFFGEGSRLTVL.